Detailed here is one TCR beta chain. Its antigen is not identified. The sample originates from a study of cytomegalovirus exposure and HLA in healthy donors. Study details: From 150 million to 200 million T cells, an earlier analysis saw approximately 110 million unique TCR beta sequences.

Points from the study as a whole: Published work reported that the classifier diagnosed cytomegalovirus status with high specificity and sensitivity. In a later analysis, across HLA loci, associated TCR counts were highest for DRB1, lowest for HLA-C. Highly shared variants forming one cluster were likely a sequencing artifact.

It was with 60 Vbeta and 13 Jbeta primers that the PCR ran. The method was immunoSEQ multiplex PCR; TCRdb's version includes in-frame clones alone and lacks a portion of them. The sample holds about 140,000 clones, around 80% seen once. This CDR3 is 18 amino acids long. The V gene's germline CDR1 is KGHSH and CDR2 LQKENI. The V gene end was trimmed by 3 bases and the J gene end by 4 bases; junction bases not matched to a gene: 12. The clonotype comes from a female donor in good health and CMV-seronegative. The chain recombines TRBV18 with TRBJ2-1; 10 nucleotides agree with TRBD2. Sequencing used PBMCs. CDR3 nucleotide sequence: TGTGCCAGCTCACCGGGGAGCTTGGCTAGCGGGGGATACAATGAGCAGTTCTTC. It is translated as CASSPGSLASGGYNEQFF.